Shown below are 14 T cell receptor beta chains from a single sample sequenced in a study of blood T cell repertoires in COVID-19. Clones were read by immunoSEQ multiplex PCR, and TCRdb kept only the in-frame ones, dropping some. The table has a few hundred thousand clones, around 87% seen once. Source material: PBMCs or T cells enriched from blood (not recorded which). The receptors derive from a woman aged 45-60 years who had recovered from COVID-19.

In its sample, this clone was seen once. The chain employs TRBV30 and TRBJ2-7; perhaps TRBD2 as D (6 bases). The CDR3 extends over 11 amino acids. Trimming shortened V by 1 base and J by 6 bases, and 7 bases separated the two germline ends. Germline V gene lookup returns CDR1 GTSNPN and CDR2 SVGIG (reference sequence). CDR3 nucleotide sequence: TGTGCCTGGAGTGAGGGAGGCGAGCAGTACTTC. This sequence encodes CAWSEGGEQYF. Together with reference TRBV30 and TRBJ2-7, the CDR3 gives the full variable domain: SQTIHQWPATLVQPVGSPLSLECTVEGTSNPNLYWYRQAAGRGLQLLFYSVGIGQISSEVPQNLSASRPQDRQFILSSKKLLLSDSGFYLCAWSEGGEQYFGPGTRLTVT.

This clone was detected only a few times. The chain links TRBV9 to TRBJ2-7, with TRBD1 identical over 8 bases. Germline V gene sequence: CDR1 SGDLS, CDR2 YYNGEE. The V segment lost 4 bases and the J segment 2 bases; nucleotides outside the gene matches: 5. The CDR3 consists of 14 residues. The CDR3 reads CASSPGDRPYEQYF. For the CDR3, the DNA is TGTGCCAGCAGCCCCGGGGACAGGCCCTACGAGCAGTACTTC.

The rearrangement uses TRBV27 and TRBJ2-3; D may be TRBD2 (5 bases). This CDR3 contains 15 residues. CDR1 and CDR2 from the germline V gene are MNHEY and SMNVEV (reference sequence). V dropped 2 bases and J dropped 3 bases, with 12 bases sitting between them. CDR3 sequence: CASSLLAAVTDTQYF. CDR3 DNA: TGTGCCAGCAGTTTACTAGCAGCGGTGACAGATACGCAGTATTTT.

The chain uses TRBV2 and TRBJ2-7; the D gene is possibly TRBD1 (6 bases). Trimming pared 2 bases from V and 3 bases from J, leaving 17 bases between. Germline V gene data show CDR1 as SNHLY and CDR2 as FYNNEI. The CDR3 loop spans 16 amino acids. The CDR3 here is CASSESLGASYYEQYF. In DNA form, the CDR3 reads TGTGCCAGCAGTGAATCCTTGGGGGCGTCTTACTACGAGCAGTACTTC.

The chain recombines TRBV9 with TRBJ2-2, with TRBD2 matching over 10 bases. The CDR3 has 16 residues. V dropped 3 bases and J dropped 3; count of bases not matched to a gene: 5. CDR1 SGDLS and CDR2 YYNGEE come from the germline V gene. DNA for the CDR3: TGTGCCAGCAGCGGAATAGCGGGGGGCTACACCGGGGAGCTGTTTTTT. It codes for CASSGIAGGYTGELFF.

The rearrangement uses TRBV4-1 and TRBJ1-5; TRBD1 matches 8 bases. The CDR3 spans 16 residues. J lost 5 bases, V lost 3 bases, and 9 bases had no gene match. CDR1 is MGHRA, CDR2 YSYEKL, per germline. CDR3 amino acids: CASSQTLDRVYQPQHF. For the CDR3, the DNA is TGCGCCAGCAGCCAGACCTTGGACAGGGTGTATCAGCCCCAGCATTTT.

The chain carries TRBV10-3 and TRBJ1-6; maybe TRBD1 (6 bases). Germline V CDR1 and CDR2: ENHRY, SYGVKD. The CDR3 has 20 residues. Deletions cut 0 bases from V and 3 bases from J, with 21 bases between. CDR3 sequence reads: CAISESPLGGGTIYNSPLHF. DNA for the CDR3: TGTGCCATCAGTGAGTCTCCCTTAGGGGGAGGGACTATCTATAATTCACCCCTCCACTTT.

This clone is a singleton in its sample. The chain uses TRBV5-1 and TRBJ1-1, with D unresolved. V was cut by 4 bases and J by 9 bases, with 13 bases left in between. The CDR3 sequence is 12 residues long. Germline CDR1 and CDR2: SGHRS and YFSETQ. This CDR3 reads CASSQEREKAFF. The CDR3 nucleotides read TGCGCCAGCAGCCAGGAACGCGAGAAAGCTTTCTTT.

The chain joins TRBV18 to TRBJ2-1; the match to TRBD2 covers 9 bases. Unmatched junction bases numbered 10, after V lost 3 bases and J lost 7 bases. CDR3 length: 16 amino acids. Germline V gene data show CDR1 as KGHSH and CDR2 as LQKENI. The CDR3 DNA is TGTGCCAGCTCACCCCGCCCTCCAAGCGGGGGGAATGAGCAGTTCTTC. Encoded protein: CASSPRPPSGGNEQFF. The full variable domain, in which reference TRBV18 and TRBJ2-1 provide the parts outside the CDR3, is NAGVMQNPRHLVRRRGQEARLRCSPMKGHSHVYWYRQLPEEGLKFMVYLQKENIIDESGMPKERFSAEFPKEGPSILRIQQVVRGDSAAYFCASSPRPPSGGNEQFFGPGTRLTVL.

This sequence joins TRBV5-1 and TRBJ1-1; D possibly corresponds to TRBD1 (6 bases). Trimming removed 0 bases at V and 2 bases at J, with 14 bases between. In germline, CDR1 is SGHRS, CDR2 YFSETQ. This CDR3 comprises 16 residues. The CDR3 spells CASSLEFRGPNTEAFF. CDR3 sequence (DNA): TGCGCCAGCAGCTTGGAATTCAGGGGACCCAACACTGAAGCTTTCTTT.

V usage is TRBV28 and J usage is TRBJ2-3; tentatively, D is TRBD2 (6 bases). Germline CDR1 and CDR2: MDHEN and SYDVKM. The CDR3 length is 12 residues. Trimming pared 7 bases from V and 9 bases from J, leaving 14 bases between. The CDR3 spells CASNPTGGTQYF. In nucleotides, the CDR3 is TGTGCCAGCAACCCAACTGGGGGGACGCAGTATTTT.

The chain is built from TRBV23-1 and TRBJ2-7; weak D call: TRBD1 (5 bases). TRBV23-1 is an open reading frame whose function is uncertain. The V end was cut by 2 bases, the J end by 2 bases, with 19 bases between. The CDR3 loop spans 17 amino acids. The CDR3 loop reads CASSQPKISQETYEQYF. In DNA, the CDR3 is TGCGCCAGCAGTCAACCAAAAATCTCACAGGAAACCTACGAGCAGTACTTC.

The V and J genes are TRBV4-1 and TRBJ1-5, with a possible D match to TRBD1 (5 bases). Germline V lookup: CDR1 MGHRA, CDR2 YSYEKL. The V end was cut by 4 bases, the J end by 7 bases, with 20 bases between. The CDR3 has 16 residues. The CDR3, as DNA: TGCGCCAGCAGCCCTACAGGACGGACACAGGAACAGCCCCAGCATTTT. Translating gives CASSPTGRTQEQPQHF.

The J gene is TRBJ2-7, the V gene TRBV7-2, with 8 nucleotides matching TRBD1. With 3 bases clipped from V and 1 base from J, the junction kept 5 bases outside the gene matches. The CDR3 sequence is 15 residues long. The germline V gene has CDR1 SGHTA and CDR2 FQGNSA. DNA for the CDR3: TGTGCCAGCAGCTTCGGACAGGGACCGTCCTACGAGCAGTACTTC. This encodes CASSFGQGPSYEQYF.